The TCR beta chain under discussion was sequenced for a study of neurological immune-mediated disorders. Findings and limits, study-wide: Expansion of TCR clones was greatest in HTLV-1-associated myelopathy and smallest in multiple sclerosis, where it fell below that of healthy controls. TCR-beta repertoires seemed private in all groups, with no expanded CDR3 amino acid sequences shared.

5'RACE generated cDNA with 10-nucleotide random UMIs. TCRdb redid the calling of the 5' RACE reads with MiXCR, one entry per CDR3 protein. The profile covers around 69,000 distinct CDR3 sequences, with 3% to 4% appearing a single time and about 4% taken by the ten largest. There are 17 residues in the CDR3. Germline loops: CDR1 SGHRS, CDR2 YFSETQ. As to this clonotype: Its antigen is not identified. A much larger clone lies a single base off, so this may be a read error.

The receptor comes from a middle-aged man with multiple sclerosis. The specimen was PBMCs. The rearrangement links TRBV5-1 to TRBJ2-4; the match to TRBD1 covers 7 bases. This CDR3 is CASSLGDSQSAKKIQYF. The CDR3, as DNA: TGCGCCAGCAGCTTGGGGGACAGCCAATCAGCCAAAAAAATTCAGTACTTC.